These T cell receptor beta chains were read from a single sample in a study of cytomegalovirus exposure and HLA in healthy donors. The repertoire was sequenced with immunoSEQ multiplex PCR; TCRdb's copy has only in-frame clones and lacks some. The data show some 150,000 clones, with 82% seen just once and 6.6% held by the top ten. Specimen: PBMCs. The source is a woman aged 50 to 65 in good health and CMV-seropositive. CDR3s include the opening cysteine and the closing phenylalanine or tryptophan. Fields, in order: V gene, J gene, clone size, D gene, CDR3 DNA, CDR3 protein. A D gene is named only where the DNA matches it firmly. Clone sizes are given selectively: once, few, many, or a class where the clone is expanded.

>TRBV11-2|TRBJ1-2|-|TRBD1
TGTGCCAGCAGCTCCCAGGGGGGACCCTATGGCTACACCTTC
CASSSQGGPYGYTF
>TRBV11-2|TRBJ2-1|-|-
TGTGCCAGCAGCTTAGCATCAACCGGGACTCCCAGAGGCAATGAGCAGTTCTTC
CASSLASTGTPRGNEQFF
>TRBV14|TRBJ2-1|-|-
TGTGCCAGCAGCTCACAGGGTTACAATGAGCAGTTCTTC
CASSSQGYNEQFF
>TRBV4-1|TRBJ1-2|-|-
TGCGCCAGCAGCCAAGATCAGGGGAACTATGGCTACACCTTC
CASSQDQGNYGYTF
>TRBV7-9|TRBJ2-7|-|TRBD1
TGTGCCAGCAGCGACACCGGGACAGGGTACTTC
CASSDTGTGYF
>TRBV7-6|TRBJ1-3|-|TRBD1
TGTGCCAGCAGCCCACAGGGGTCGGTAGACACCATATATTTT
CASSPQGSVDTIYF
>TRBV9|TRBJ2-1|-|TRBD2
TGTGCCAGCAGCACCCGTCTGACTAGCGGGGGATCCAATGAGCAGTTCTTC
CASSTRLTSGGSNEQFF
>TRBV7-2|TRBJ1-6|-|-
TGTGCCAGCAGCTTAAGTGTCCAGGGGAGCTCCTATAATTCACCCCTCCACTTT
CASSLSVQGSSYNSPLHF
>TRBV10-3|TRBJ2-7|few|-
TGTGCCATCAAGGGCCAGGGGATCGACGAGCAGTACTTC
CAIKGQGIDEQYF
>TRBV19|TRBJ1-5|-|-
TGTGCCAGTAGTCGACAGGTGGGGATCAACAATCAGCCCCAGCATTTT
CASSRQVGINNQPQHF
>TRBV18|TRBJ2-1|few|TRBD1
TGTGCCAGCTCACCGACAGGGGGATATGAGCAGTTCTTC
CASSPTGGYEQFF
>TRBV9|TRBJ2-6|-|TRBD1
TGTGCCAGCAGCGTCTTAGACAGGGCTGGGGCCAACGTCCTGACTTTC
CASSVLDRAGANVLTF
>TRBV29-1|TRBJ2-5|-|-
TGCAGCGTACAGGGCCCCCGGGAGACCCAGTACTTC
CSVQGPRETQYF
>TRBV2|TRBJ2-3|-|TRBD2
TGTGCCAGCAGTGAAGAGGGTTTAGCGGGGAATACGCAGTATTTT
CASSEEGLAGNTQYF
>TRBV13|TRBJ2-7|-|-
TGTGCCAGCAGCCCCGGAGGGTCCTACGAGCAGTACTTC
CASSPGGSYEQYF
>TRBV10-3|TRBJ2-3|few|TRBD1
TGTGCCATCAGTGAGGGACAGGGAGGTAAAGATACGCAGTATTTT
CAISEGQGGKDTQYF
>TRBV6-5|TRBJ1-1|-|TRBD1
TGTGCCAGCAGTGCAGGACAGGTGAACACTGAAGCTTTCTTT
CASSAGQVNTEAFF
>TRBV2|TRBJ1-2|-|-
TGTGCCAGCTGGGGGGGTCAGGGGTACTTTGGCTACACCTTC
CASWGGQGYFGYTF
>TRBV7-8|TRBJ2-3|-|TRBD2
TGTGCCAGCAGCCTGACACTAGCGGGGAAGAGCACAGATACGCAGTATTTT
CASSLTLAGKSTDTQYF
>TRBV7-8|TRBJ1-5|-|TRBD1
TGTGCCAGCAGCTTTCAGGGGGCAGAGAATCAGCCCCAGCATTTT
CASSFQGAENQPQHF
>TRBV11-2|TRBJ2-7|-|TRBD1
TGTGCCAGCAGCTTAGATCAGACAGGGAGCTACGAGCAGTACTTC
CASSLDQTGSYEQYF
>TRBV7-8|TRBJ2-1|few|TRBD2
TGTGCCAGCAGCTTAGACGGGACCGGGGGGGATGAGCAGTTCTTC
CASSLDGTGGDEQFF
>TRBV6-6|TRBJ2-7|-|-
TGTGCCAGCAGTTACCGACAGGTCGACTACGAGCAGTACTTC
CASSYRQVDYEQYF
>TRBV23-1|TRBJ1-1|-|-
TGCGCCAGCAGTCGGGGAGACAGGTACACTGAAGCTTTCTTT
CASSRGDRYTEAFF
>TRBV19|TRBJ2-7|-|TRBD1
TGTGCCAGTAGTATAGTTCAGGGGGACTACGAGCAGTACTTC
CASSIVQGDYEQYF
>TRBV7-8|TRBJ2-1|-|TRBD1
TGTGCCAGCAGCTCGAAGGGACAGGGGCTCTACAATGAGCAGTTCTTC
CASSSKGQGLYNEQFF
>TRBV12-5|TRBJ2-2|-|TRBD1
TGTGCTAGTGATCGGGGACAGGGGGCCGGGGAGCTGTTTTTT
CASDRGQGAGELFF
>TRBV4-3|TRBJ2-7|-|TRBD1
TGCGCCAGCAGTCCCGGGACAGGGGGCTACGAGCAGTACTTC
CASSPGTGGYEQYF
>TRBV13|TRBJ2-7|-|-
TGTGCCAGCAGCTTAGGGGCCAGCTCCTACGAGCAGTACTTC
CASSLGASSYEQYF
>TRBV19|TRBJ2-6|-|-
TGTGCCGCCAAACAGGGAGGGCTCTCTGGGGCCAACGTCCTGACTTTC
CAAKQGGLSGANVLTF
>TRBV7-2|TRBJ2-1|-|TRBD2
TGTGCCAGCAGCTTAGCGTCGCGGGGGGTCCCAGGGTATGAGCAGTTCTTC
CASSLASRGVPGYEQFF
>TRBV27|TRBJ2-5|few|TRBD1
TGTGCCAGCAGTTCACCGGGACAGATTTCGACCCAGTACTTC
CASSSPGQISTQYF
>TRBV6-5|TRBJ1-1|-|-
TGTGCCAGCAGGCCAGGACAGTTGAACACTGAAGCTTTCTTT
CASRPGQLNTEAFF
>TRBV11-2|TRBJ1-6|-|-
TGTGCCAGCAGCCTAGCCCCTTCTGGGGGGAATAATTCGCCCCTCCACTTT
CASSLAPSGGNNSPLHF
>TRBV5-8|TRBJ1-1|-|-
TGTGCCAGCAGCCGGTTGGAGTACACTGAAGCTTTCTTT
CASSRLEYTEAFF
>TRBV18|TRBJ1-5|-|-
TGTGCCAGCTCACTCAAAGAGGATCAGCCCCAGCATTTT
CASSLKEDQPQHF
>TRBV6-5|TRBJ1-1|-|TRBD1
TGTGCCAGCAGTTCCCGACAGGGGCTTAGGTACACTGAAGCTTTCTTT
CASSSRQGLRYTEAFF